This T cell receptor beta chain was captured by sequencing in a study of cytomegalovirus exposure and HLA in healthy donors. CDR3 length: 14 residues. Germline V gene lookup returns CDR1 KGHSH and CDR2 LQKENI. Trimming took 1 base from V and 1 from J, leaving 7 bases between them. The PCR made use of 60 Vbeta and 13 Jbeta primers. Produced via immunoSEQ multiplex PCR; TCRdb's table is partial and in-frame only. The sample totals about 38,000 clones; its top ten clones hold around 10%. Findings and limits, study-wide: Apart from CMV serostatus, no immune exposure information was available.

The donors, nominally healthy at sampling, likely had unrecorded immune exposures. Comment on this clone: Its target is unknown.

This sequence originates from a man in his forties in good health and CMV-seropositive. V is TRBV18 and J is TRBJ2-5, with a weak D call TRBD1 (5 bases). The sample consisted of PBMCs. For the CDR3, the DNA is TGTGCCAGCTCACCACGCAGGGCCCAAGAGACCCAGTACTTC. It codes for CASSPRRAQETQYF.